The entry below gives a single T cell receptor beta chain sequence along with its context. Its binding antigen is unknown. Per-nucleotide qualities are absent, and no much larger clonotype sits a single base away. The sample originates from a study of shared T cell receptors in the human thymus (dated by TCRdb to the early 2020s). About the investigation overall: The study examined how self-reactive, shared T-cell receptor alpha chains are generated in the human thymus.

Library preparation was by the immunoSEQ multiplex PCR assay. TCRdb carries this immuneACCESS record with in-frame sequences only. Its versions omit some clonotypes, under half of them owing to an unresolved V gene in the studies checked, with the rest unexplained. Within this sample are some 700,000 clones, with over 75% of them counted one time only. The ten biggest clones cover more than 0.01% of the sample. The CDR3, cysteine through phenylalanine, is 15 amino acids long. Only the CDR3 DNA stays, 45 bases, in frame from base 1. A distance of 11 bases separates the germline ends of V and J, which lose 1 base and 2 bases respectively. CDR1 is given as MGHDK and CDR2 as SYGVNS, both from the germline V gene. This sample was also put to use in a study of human thymus T cells. The second study also describes: Immunologically healthy infants undergoing open corrective cardiac surgery for congenital heart defects in Finland were used as donors. Thymus tissue was obtained as surgical resects removed during corrective cardiac surgery. Both the thymic and the peripheral blood repertoires appeared to show biased V and J gene segment usage. The related research reported highly overlapping thymic TCR repertoires among unrelated individuals. The study described the TCR alpha and beta repertoires in under ten infant thymus samples and a few matching peripheral blood samples. Donor ages ranging from 7 to 244 days were recorded, and more than 5 male and a couple of female infants were included in the cohort. Thymocytes were released mechanically from tissue and stored at -70 °C as pellets of 10-30 million cells. A QIAsymphony instrument was used to extract genomic DNA from the frozen cell pellets. The immunoSEQ multiplex PCR assay was used to amplify the TCRB and TCRAD loci from a standardized quantity of quality-controlled genomic DNA. The amplicons covered the V(D)J region and were long enough to include the CDR3 and to identify the V and J genes. The amplicons were sequenced on an Illumina platform via the commercial immunoSEQ service. Primer bias and sequencing errors were corrected as previously described, and TCRAD and TCRB definitions were based on the IMGT database. immunoSEQ Analyzer 3.0 and VDJTools were used for repertoire analysis, which covered basic statistics, V/J segment usage, diversity estimates, rarefaction and pairwise overlap. Chao1, ChaoE, Efron-Thisted, Shannon and inverse Simpson indices were used to estimate diversity, which was also estimated on datasets down-sampled to the smallest sample. For repertoire overlap, CDR3 nucleotide sequence, V gene and J gene had to match strictly, and clustering was done by Jaccard-based multidimensional scaling. Thymus samples yielded on average roughly 800,000 unique TCRB clonotypes, compared with roughly 80,000 from blood samples.

The V gene is TRBV25-1 and the J gene is TRBJ1-2, and perhaps TRBD1 as D gene, on 5 matching bases. Specimen: thymocytes. This clonotype was sampled from a girl under three years old with a congenital heart defect. Donor details come from another sample of the same person, matched by shared clones. The base sequence is TGTGCCAGCAGTGAATGGGGCGTCTTAAACTATGGCTACACCTTC. It translates to CASSEWGVLNYGYTF.